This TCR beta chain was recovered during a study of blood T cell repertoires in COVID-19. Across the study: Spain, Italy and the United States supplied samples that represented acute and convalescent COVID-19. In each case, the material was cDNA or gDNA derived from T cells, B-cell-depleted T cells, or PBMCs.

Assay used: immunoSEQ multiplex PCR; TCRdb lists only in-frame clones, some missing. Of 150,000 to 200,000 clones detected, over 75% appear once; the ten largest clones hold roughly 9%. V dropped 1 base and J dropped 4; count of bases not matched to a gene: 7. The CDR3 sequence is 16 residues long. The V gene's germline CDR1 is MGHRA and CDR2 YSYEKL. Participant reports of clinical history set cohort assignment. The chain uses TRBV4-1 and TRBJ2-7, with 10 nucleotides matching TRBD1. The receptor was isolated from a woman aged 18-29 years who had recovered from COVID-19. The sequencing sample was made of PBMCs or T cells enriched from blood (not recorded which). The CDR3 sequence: CASSQVSDRGLYEQYF. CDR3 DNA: TGCGCCAGCAGCCAAGTATCTGACAGGGGGCTTTACGAGCAGTACTTC.